These 25 T cell receptor beta chains originate from one sample sequenced in a study of shared clonotypes between healthy human individuals. Repertoires were generated with immunoSEQ multiplex PCR, while TCRdb's copy carries only in-frame clones and drops some. The table has some 2,500,000 clones, around 92% seen once; the top ten hold 0.37%. Sequenced sample: naive CD4+ T cells from PBMCs. Subset here: CD45RA+ positively selected. These receptors all stem from a man aged 18 to 35 in good health. Some clones in this sample may be carry-over from other donors' samples.

The chain couples TRBV7-2 to TRBJ1-4, with TRBD1 matching over 7 bases. V was clipped by 5 bases and J by 8 bases; unmatched bases: 8. The CDR3 spans 14 residues. Germline-derived CDR1 and CDR2 are SGHTA and FQGNSA. Here the CDR3 reads CASSARQGPEKLFF. DNA of the CDR3: TGTGCCAGCAGCGCTCGACAGGGCCCCGAAAAACTGTTTTTT.

The V gene is TRBV6-6, the J gene TRBJ2-2; no clear D. Germline V lookup: CDR1 MNHNY, CDR2 SVGAGI (reference sequence). The CDR3 covers 12 residues. The ends were cut back, 4 bases at V and 7 bases at J, with 7 bases in the middle. The CDR3 sequence: CASSSLGGELFF. Here the CDR3 DNA reads TGTGCCAGCAGTTCCCTCGGCGGGGAGCTGTTTTTT.

The rearrangement links TRBV10-3 to TRBJ2-7; 7 nucleotides line up with TRBD1. The CDR3 has 17 amino acids. Germline V CDR1 and CDR2: ENHRY, SYGVKD. DNA for the CDR3: TGTGGCCCCCGGGACAGAATCTATTTGGTGAGCTCCTACGAGCAGTACTTC. Translated, it gives CGPRDRIYLVSSYEQYF.

V is TRBV28 and J is TRBJ2-2; D remains ambiguous. Germline CDR1 is MDHEN and CDR2 is SYDVKM. The CDR3 totals 14 residues. Trimming removed 2 bases at V and 10 bases at J, with 14 bases between. Written as DNA, the CDR3 is TGTGCCAGCAGTTTAAGGGAAGGGCAGTCGGAGCTGTTTTTT. The encoded protein is CASSLREGQSELFF.

The CDR3 region is CASSVGTGVSEKLFF. CDR3 nucleotide sequence: TGTGCCAGCAGTGTTGGGACAGGGGTGTCGGAAAAACTGTTTTTT. The J gene is TRBJ1-4, the V gene TRBV6-1; 10 nucleotides line up with TRBD1. V was pared by 4 bases and J by 8 bases, with 7 bases of the junction left unmatched. CDR1 is MNHNS and CDR2 is SASEGT in the germline V gene. This CDR3 contains 15 residues.

This chain uses TRBV7-9 with TRBJ2-7, with 13 bases aligning to TRBD2. The length of the CDR3 is 14 residues. Germline V gives CDR1 SEHNR, CDR2 FQNEAQ (reference sequence). Trimming at V came to 5 bases and at J to 5 bases, leaving 3 bases not matched to a gene. The CDR3 loop reads CASSPGTSGDEQYF. The CDR3 DNA reads as TGTGCCAGCAGCCCCGGGACTAGCGGGGACGAGCAGTACTTC.

V and J are TRBV6-5 and TRBJ1-4; D possibly corresponds to TRBD1 (5 bases). Trimming took off 7 bases at V and 8 bases at J, with 17 bases between the two ends. Germline CDR1 reads MNHEY; CDR2 reads SVGAGI. The CDR3 has 14 residues. The CDR3 region is CASKGWGLQEKLFF. CDR3 coding DNA: TGTGCCAGCAAGGGCTGGGGCCTTCAGGAAAAACTGTTTTTT.

Remarks on this clone: This CDR3 is also generated by other DNA sequences in the sample. V usage is TRBV18 and J usage is TRBJ2-1, with 8 bases that match TRBD2. CDR3 length: 15 amino acids. V dropped 1 base and J dropped 1; count of bases not matched to a gene: 0. Germline V CDR1 and CDR2: KGHSH, LQKENI. As DNA, the CDR3 is TGTGCCAGCTCACCACTAGCGGGATCCTACAATGAGCAGTTCTTC. This gives the protein CASSPLAGSYNEQFF.

CDR3 protein: CASSLGQGGNEKLFF. The DNA for the CDR3 is TGTGCCAGCAGTCTTGGACAGGGGGGAAATGAAAAACTGTTTTTT. V usage is TRBV28 and J usage is TRBJ1-4, with TRBD1 matching over 10 bases. CDR1 and CDR2 from the germline V gene are MDHEN and SYDVKM. This CDR3 is built from 15 residues. V was clipped by 5 bases and J by 5 bases; unmatched bases: 5.

The genes are TRBV29-1 and TRBJ2-3; D may match TRBD1 or TRBD2 (5 bases each). CDR1 SQVTM and CDR2 ANQGSEA come from the germline V gene. The CDR3 length is 14 residues. V was trimmed by 6 bases and J by 1 base, leaving 14 bases between them. The CDR3 spells CSVRQTRGTDTQYF. The CDR3 DNA reads as TGCAGCGTGAGACAGACGAGGGGCACAGATACGCAGTATTTT.

This chain links TRBV21-1 with TRBJ1-5; the D call of TRBD1 is as the table states it, not checked on the DNA. TRBV21-1 has pseudogene status. There are 17 residues in the CDR3. Here the CDR3 reads CASSSTGPRRSNQPQHF. DNA of the CDR3: TGTGCCAGCAGCTCGACAGGGCCACGGAGAAGCAATCAGCCCCAGCATTTT.

This chain connects TRBV2 to TRBJ2-2, with TRBD1 identical over 8 bases. After removal of 7 bases from V and 4 bases from J, the junction contained 5 bases not matched to a gene. CDR3 length: 14 amino acids. The germline V gene has CDR1 SNHLY and CDR2 FYNNEI. CDR3 sequence reads: CASKETGVTGELFF. The CDR3 nucleotides are TGTGCCAGCAAGGAGACAGGGGTCACCGGGGAGCTGTTTTTT.

This chain joins TRBV11-3 and TRBJ2-7; D is possibly TRBD1 (6 bases). CDR1 is SGHNT and CDR2 is YENEEA in the germline V gene. The CDR3 contains 15 residues. V lost 8 bases to trimming and J lost 4 bases, with 21 bases between them. In DNA form, the CDR3 reads TGTGCCAGCTCAAAAGCCGGGGCCCAGGGGTACGAGCAGTACTTC. It is translated as CASSKAGAQGYEQYF. The whole variable domain, filled in from reference TRBV11-3 and TRBJ2-7, reads EAGVVQSPRYKIIEKKQPVAFWCNPISGHNTLYWYLQNLGQGPELLIRYENEEAVDDSQLPKDRFSAERLKGVDSTLKIQPAELGDSAVYLCASSKAGAQGYEQYFGPGTRLTVT.

This clone appeared a few times. The chain links TRBV15 to TRBJ1-5; 7 bases line up with TRBD1. CDR1 is LNHNV and CDR2 is YYDKDF in the germline V gene (reference sequence). The J segment lost 6 bases and the V segment lost 0 bases, leaving 5 bases of the junction unmatched. The CDR3 contains 15 residues. CDR3 protein: CATSRERQGAQPQHF. The CDR3, as DNA: TGTGCCACCAGCAGAGAACGACAGGGCGCTCAGCCCCAGCATTTT. The whole variable domain, filled in from reference TRBV15 and TRBJ1-5, reads DAMVIQNPRYQVTQFGKPVTLSCSQTLNHNVMYWYQQKSSQAPKLLFHYYDKDFNNEADTPDNFQSRRPNTSFCFLDIRSPGLGDTAMYLCATSRERQGAQPQHFGDGTRLSIL.

Notes on this clone: The sample contains more than one DNA sequence encoding this CDR3. This sequence joins TRBV18 and TRBJ2-7; D possibly corresponds to TRBD1 (5 bases). Trimming left V 3 bases short and J 3 bases short, with 9 bases between. Germline V gene sequence: CDR1 KGHSH, CDR2 LQKENI. This CDR3 spans 13 amino acids. The CDR3 coding sequence is TGTGCCAGCTCACCCCTAGGGGTCTACGAGCAGTACTTC. It codes for CASSPLGVYEQYF.

Notes on this clone: Other DNA variants within this sample encode the same CDR3. The V call is TRBV9, the J call TRBJ1-1; D gene uncertain. The CDR3 has 13 amino acids. Per germline, CDR1 SGDLS and CDR2 YYNGEE. The V end was cut by 1 base, the J end by 1 base, with 5 bases between. The CDR3 DNA follows: TGTGCCAGCAGCGTAACCGGGAACACTGAAGCTTTCTTT. Translated: CASSVTGNTEAFF.

J is TRBJ2-5 and V is TRBV5-1; D is possibly TRBD2 (8 bases). CDR1 is SGHRS, CDR2 YFSETQ, per germline. This CDR3 is built from 15 residues. V was pared by 4 bases and J by 4 bases, with 17 bases between. The CDR3 here is CASSRSGGGGETQYF. As DNA, the CDR3 is TGCGCCAGCAGCCGTTCGGGAGGGGGCGGAGAGACCCAGTACTTC.

The CDR3 protein is CASKPEALLDYGYTF. Here the CDR3 DNA reads TGTGCCAGCAAACCGGAGGCTCTACTTGACTATGGCTACACCTTC. This chain uses TRBV6-1 with TRBJ1-2; D gene ambiguous. The CDR3 is 15 residues long. The ends were cut back, 7 bases at V and 3 bases at J, with 18 bases in the middle. Germline CDR1 reads MNHNS; CDR2 reads SASEGT.

This clone was picked up one time. The chain uses TRBV7-2 and TRBJ1-4; TRBD1 is a possible D gene (6 bases). The germline CDR1 and CDR2 sequences are SGHTA and FQGNSA. CDR3 length equals 15 residues. V gave up 4 bases and J gave up 7 bases, with 16 bases separating them. This CDR3 reads CASSYQRGAGEKLFF. CDR3 coding DNA: TGTGCCAGCAGCTACCAACGGGGGGCTGGTGAAAAACTGTTTTTT.

V usage is TRBV28 and J usage is TRBJ2-7; D is uncertain. The length of the CDR3 is 13 residues. Germline CDR1 MDHEN, CDR2 SYDVKM. The germline V and J ends were trimmed by 5 bases and 6 bases, with 14 bases remaining between them. The CDR3 spells CASSPLRVSEQYF. The DNA for the CDR3 is TGTGCCAGCAGTCCACTACGGGTCAGCGAGCAGTACTTC.

This chain joins TRBV2 and TRBJ2-1, with a tentative D call TRBD2 (6 bases). The ends were cut back, 6 bases at V and 7 bases at J, with 10 bases in the middle. Germline V gene sequence: CDR1 SNHLY, CDR2 FYNNEI. The CDR3 length is 12 residues. CDR3 DNA sequence: TGTGCCAGCAGAACTAGCACGAATGAGCAGTTCTTC. Its protein is CASRTSTNEQFF.

The V call is TRBV28, the J call TRBJ1-5, with D tentatively TRBD1 (5 bases). Trimming took 6 bases from V and 9 from J, leaving 15 bases between them. CDR1 is MDHEN, CDR2 SYDVKM, per germline. The CDR3 runs to 13 residues. In DNA form, the CDR3 reads TGTGCCAGCAGGAAGACAGTTCCAGGGCCCCAGCATTTT. Encoded protein: CASRKTVPGPQHF.

The chain recombines TRBV28 with TRBJ2-1, with TRBD1 identical over 7 bases. Germline lookup yields CDR1 MDHEN and CDR2 SYDVKM. The CDR3 sequence is 15 residues long. V was clipped by 3 bases and J by 8 bases; unmatched bases: 10. The DNA of the CDR3 is TGTGCCAGCAGTTTGGGACAGCTCCACGGGGATGAGCAGTTCTTC. Translating it yields CASSLGQLHGDEQFF.

This clone was found a few times. The chain has TRBV7-9 and TRBJ1-1; D gene ambiguous. With 5 bases removed from V and 1 base from J, the gap between germline ends came to 11 bases. The germline CDR1 and CDR2 sequences are SEHNR and FQNEAQ (reference sequence). This CDR3 is 14 amino acids long. CDR3 in DNA: TGTGCCAGCAGCACCCCGGGAAGGAACACTGAAGCTTTCTTT. Translating it yields CASSTPGRNTEAFF.

The chain employs TRBV5-1 and TRBJ2-3, with no clear D. Trimming stripped 4 bases from V and 4 bases from J, with 13 bases between. From germline, CDR1 is SGHRS and CDR2 YFSETQ. The CDR3 sequence is 14 residues long. The CDR3 sequence: CASSTMSEADTQYF. In DNA, the CDR3 is TGCGCCAGCAGCACAATGAGTGAGGCAGATACGCAGTATTTT.